The present entry profiles one T cell receptor (beta chain) with its context. Its antigen is still unknown. Base quality data are lacking; no much larger clone is found one base away. The library was generated by PCR. DNA from cultured CD4+ T cells was subjected to TCR sequencing with the Oncomine TCR Beta short-read assay at the Johns Hopkins FTIC core. Genomic DNA was extracted from the cultured CD4+ T cells with the QIAamp micro DNA kit. Oncomine TCR Beta libraries made from cultured CD4+ T cells were pooled using unique dual indexes and sequenced on an Illumina iSeq 100. The published analysis was carried out like this. Non-productive sequences were removed, and CDR3s not starting with C, not ending with F or W, or shorter than 7 amino acids were discarded. The MANAFEST web application identified antigen-specific clonotypes by comparing peptide-stimulated wells against reference wells and other culture wells. An FDR below 0.05, an odds ratio above 5, and a productive frequency above 0.1% in at least two of three replicate wells were required for clones to be considered positive. A clonotype was classed as cross-reactive if the clonotype showed significant expansion both in SARS-CoV-2 spike wells and in at least one common cold coronavirus spike condition. Similarity between CDR3 sequences was evaluated in R version 3.6.1 using Levenshtein distances (stringdist) and unrooted phylogenetic trees (ape). TCRdb ran its own pipeline on the public reads, namely fastp trimming at Q25 and MiXCR clone calling, and kept in-frame beta chains. Each entry merges the rows of one CDR3 protein and shows their most common DNA and genes. TCRdb's processing, not the authors', yielded these V and J calls. Recorded for this sample are some 12,000 distinct CDR3 sequences; around 60% of them occurred a single time. Jointly, the top ten make up roughly 20% of the sample.

This record comes from a study of vaccination and CD4 T cells after COVID-19 (dated by TCRdb to between 2021 and 2023). About the full investigation: SARS-CoV-2 positivity had been established in the convalescent patients by nasal swab PCR, and mild disease was recorded in some 10 of these patients and severe disease in one. The cultures were stimulated with overlapping spike peptide pools from SARS-CoV-2 and from the common cold coronaviruses HCoV-NL63, HCoV-OC43 and HCoV-229E. Post-COVID blood samples were collected from convalescent patients a median of around 100 days after diagnosis, with a range of about 35 to 180 days. The convalescent cohort included six males and four females, with two Hispanic individuals, seven Caucasians, two Asians and one multiracial person. The spike-specific CD4+ TCR repertoire was compared before and after mRNA vaccination in over nine COVID-19 convalescent patients and a handful of infection-naive healthy vaccine recipients. Two doses of either the Pfizer-BioNTech BNT162b2 vaccine (n=8) or the Moderna mRNA-1273 vaccine (n=2) were administered to participants. Control cultures used a CEFX viral epitope pool as positive control, an HIV-1 Nef peptide pool as negative control, or no peptide. Post-vaccine blood samples were obtained a median of approximately 74 days after the second vaccine dose, with a range of about 13 to 250 days. Results the study describes overall, beyond this receptor: Among convalescent patients, a median roughly 90% of the SARS-CoV-2-reactive clones seen after vaccination appeared only after vaccination, which suggests priming specific to the vaccine. Relatively few convalescent patients were included in the study, and early timepoints after natural infection were not analyzed. Of the vaccine-specific clones found in convalescent patients, nearly all (304 of 307) were mono-reactive for SARS-CoV-2 spike instead of being cross-reactive with common cold coronaviruses. The median number of SARS-CoV-2-reactive clonotypes rose from about 23 after infection to roughly 38 after vaccination, but the change was not significant.

The treatment or condition label on this specimen signifies: roughly ten-day PBMC culture with coronavirus spike peptide pools or control peptides (ViraFEST assay). The ViraFEST assay, used in the study, expanded antigen-specific T cells with peptide pools and then identified the expanded clonotypes through TCR sequencing. The convalescent patients' positive SARS-CoV-2 PCR tests fell between March and December 2020, which was before the Alpha, Beta and Delta variants emerged in the United States. Approximately 1.8 million PBMCs per well were cultured in IMDM with approximately 5% human AB serum and about 9.7 IU/ml IL-2, plus 10 ug/ml peptide pools. On days 3 and 7, half of the culture medium was replaced with fresh IL-2-containing medium. After 10 days of culture, CD4+ T cells were isolated by negative selection using the EasySep CD4+ T cell isolation kit. Ficoll-Paque Plus gradient centrifugation was used to isolate PBMCs from whole blood, and the isolated PBMCs were then either used fresh or cryopreserved at -140C. In general, triplicate wells were set up for every culture condition.

V is shortened by 3 bases, J by 10 bases, and the region joining them spans 18 bases. Measured from the cysteine to the phenylalanine, the CDR3 is 14 residues long. Only CDR3 DNA is held: 42 bases, read in frame from base 1. The germline V gene supplies CDR1 MNHNS and CDR2 SASEGT. Sequencing used CD4+ T cells from blood, cultured in vitro. The rearranged segments are TRBV6-1 and TRBJ1-1; the D segment could be TRBD1, given 6 matching bases. This sequence originates from a human donor who had recovered from COVID-19. The encoded CDR3 is CASSDSIEGQSAFF. The DNA reads TGTGCCAGCAGTGATAGTATAGAGGGACAATCAGCTTTCTTT.